This TCR beta chain was found in a study of beta chain features in type 1 diabetes. Study overall: Cell yields, gender and age were similar in healthy donors and patients. General observations from the study: Within the patient group, naive, central memory and Treg TCRB repertoires appeared more similar to each other than within healthy donors. Moderate yet significant TCRB CDR3 shortening was seen in Type 1 diabetes patients in all four CD4+ subsets.

A few counts support this clone. Antigen specificity is unknown. The isolated RNA, all of it, was reverse transcribed, so expressed TCRB transcripts were what got sequenced. There were approximately 3.7 million reads on average in the naive, central memory and regulatory T cell samples. Repertoires were generated with immunoSEQ multiplex PCR, while TCRdb's copy carries only in-frame clones and drops some. This table has hundreds of thousands of clones, roughly 13% appearing once. V dropped 0 bases and J dropped 3 bases, with 9 bases sitting between them. Germline loops: CDR1 SGDLS, CDR2 YYNGEE. This CDR3 is 14 amino acids long.

The chain is built from TRBV9 and TRBJ1-1, with D maybe TRBD1 (5 bases). Source material: naive CD4+ T cells from blood. This TCR came from a man between 18 and 35 years old with type 1 diabetes. The CDR3 bases are TGTGCCAGCAGCGTAGCACAGGTGGACACTGAAGCTTTCTTT. Translating gives CASSVAQVDTEAFF.